Listed below are T cell receptor beta chains from one sample, sequenced in a study of blood T cell repertoires in COVID-19. The table came from immunoSEQ multiplex PCR; TCRdb's copy has only in-frame clones and leaves some out. This sample has over 350,000 clones; around 88% occur once, and the top ten carry 4% to 4.5%. The material sequenced was peripheral blood. The receptors stem from a woman aged 25 to 39 with acute or convalescent COVID-19. Both conserved end residues are part of each CDR3. The order of the fields is CDR3 DNA, CDR3 protein, V gene, D gene, J gene, clone size. D genes are given only for firm matches. Clone size is shown for a subset of rows, as once, few, many or a class of expanded clone.

CDR3 DNA: TGTGCCACCAGTGATCCGAGTTACGGGCAGTTCTTC; CDR3 protein: CATSDPSYGQFF; V gene: TRBV24-1; D gene: .; J gene: TRBJ2-1; clone size: .
CDR3 DNA: TGTGCCAGCAGGGTGGACAGGGGGACTCGAGAAAAACTGTTTTTT; CDR3 protein: CASRVDRGTREKLFF; V gene: TRBV28; D gene: TRBD1; J gene: TRBJ1-4; clone size: .
CDR3 DNA: TGTGCCAGTAGTATCGGGGGAGCCCATGGCTACACCTTC; CDR3 protein: CASSIGGAHGYTF; V gene: TRBV19; D gene: .; J gene: TRBJ1-2; clone size: .
CDR3 DNA: TGTGCCAGCACCACGGGAGGTCGGGAGACCCAGTACTTC; CDR3 protein: CASTTGGRETQYF; V gene: TRBV6-5; D gene: TRBD2; J gene: TRBJ2-5; clone size: .
CDR3 DNA: TGTGCCAGCAGCCCCCTGCGGGCGACGGGACAGGGAATCGAGCAGTTCTTC; CDR3 protein: CASSPLRATGQGIEQFF; V gene: TRBV3-1/TRBV3-2; D gene: TRBD1; J gene: TRBJ2-1; clone size: .
CDR3 DNA: TGTGCCAGCAGCTTAGGACAGGGTGGCGAGCAGTACTTC; CDR3 protein: CASSLGQGGEQYF; V gene: TRBV7-7; D gene: TRBD1; J gene: TRBJ2-7; clone size: .
CDR3 DNA: TGTGCCAGCAGCTCCGGGGCCTACGAGCAGTACTTC; CDR3 protein: CASSSGAYEQYF; V gene: TRBV7-9; D gene: .; J gene: TRBJ2-7; clone size: .
CDR3 DNA: TGTGCCAGCAGTGAATACGGGACAGGGGGCGATGGCTACACCTTC; CDR3 protein: CASSEYGTGGDGYTF; V gene: TRBV25-1; D gene: TRBD1; J gene: TRBJ1-2; clone size: .
CDR3 DNA: TGTGCCAGCAGTTTATCTGGACACCCTGACTACGAGCAGTACTTC; CDR3 protein: CASSLSGHPDYEQYF; V gene: TRBV27; D gene: .; J gene: TRBJ2-7; clone size: .
CDR3 DNA: TGTGCCAGCAGCTTGTCAGGGGTAGAGACCCAGTACTTC; CDR3 protein: CASSLSGVETQYF; V gene: TRBV5-4; D gene: .; J gene: TRBJ2-5; clone size: .
CDR3 DNA: TGTGCCAGCAGCCCCCTCCGGGGGGGGACCTACAATGAGCAGTTCTTC; CDR3 protein: CASSPLRGGTYNEQFF; V gene: TRBV7-8; D gene: TRBD2; J gene: TRBJ2-1; clone size: .
CDR3 DNA: TGTGCCAGCTCACCAGGACTAGGGACCTACGAGCAGTACTTC; CDR3 protein: CASSPGLGTYEQYF; V gene: TRBV18; D gene: TRBD2; J gene: TRBJ2-7; clone size: .
CDR3 DNA: TGTGCCAGCATCTCGTCCAGGCCTCCCTACGAGCAGTACTTC; CDR3 protein: CASISSRPPYEQYF; V gene: TRBV6-5; D gene: .; J gene: TRBJ2-7; clone size: .
CDR3 DNA: TGTGCCAGCTCACGGACTCCCGGTACGGGTGGTGAGCAGTTCTTC; CDR3 protein: CASSRTPGTGGEQFF; V gene: TRBV18; D gene: .; J gene: TRBJ2-1; clone size: .
CDR3 DNA: TGTGCCAGCAAGCTGGGGGGGAACACTGAAGCTTTCTTT; CDR3 protein: CASKLGGNTEAFF; V gene: TRBV5-4; D gene: .; J gene: TRBJ1-1; clone size: .
CDR3 DNA: TGCGCCAGCAGCTTGAGTGCAGGGACAGGTTATGGCTACACCTTC; CDR3 protein: CASSLSAGTGYGYTF; V gene: TRBV5-1; D gene: TRBD1; J gene: TRBJ1-2; clone size: .
CDR3 DNA: TGTGCCAGCAGCTTGGTAGTAGCGGGGGGGCCCACCAAAAACATTCAGTACTTC; CDR3 protein: CASSLVVAGGPTKNIQYF; V gene: TRBV5-6; D gene: TRBD2; J gene: TRBJ2-4; clone size: .
CDR3 DNA: TGTGCCAGCAGTTATGGACAGGGGGCGTCCTACGAGCAGTACTTC; CDR3 protein: CASSYGQGASYEQYF; V gene: TRBV6-6; D gene: TRBD1; J gene: TRBJ2-7; clone size: .
CDR3 DNA: TGTGCCAGCAGCCAACCCGGAGGGGCCGATAATTCACCCCTCCACTTT; CDR3 protein: CASSQPGGADNSPLHF; V gene: TRBV3-1/TRBV3-2; D gene: .; J gene: TRBJ1-6; clone size: once
CDR3 DNA: TGTGCCAGTAGTATGGAGAATGTTGTTTATCAGCCCCAGCATTTT; CDR3 protein: CASSMENVVYQPQHF; V gene: TRBV19; D gene: .; J gene: TRBJ1-5; clone size: once
CDR3 DNA: TGTGCCAGCAGCTTTGTCAGTCAGGGGGCAAGTGAGCAGTACTTC; CDR3 protein: CASSFVSQGASEQYF; V gene: TRBV5-5; D gene: TRBD1; J gene: TRBJ2-7; clone size: .
CDR3 DNA: TGTGCCAGCAGGCGTGACGGGACAATTGAAAAACTGTTTTTT; CDR3 protein: CASRRDGTIEKLFF; V gene: TRBV6-5; D gene: .; J gene: TRBJ1-4; clone size: .
CDR3 DNA: TGTGCCAGCAGTGACCGACTGACAGGGGGTAATGAAAAACTGTTTTTT; CDR3 protein: CASSDRLTGGNEKLFF; V gene: TRBV6-1; D gene: TRBD1; J gene: TRBJ1-4; clone size: few
CDR3 DNA: TGTGCCAGCAGTCCACCCCTTGGGCGGGGGGCGGTCAATGAGCAGTTCTTC; CDR3 protein: CASSPPLGRGAVNEQFF; V gene: TRBV27; D gene: TRBD2; J gene: TRBJ2-1; clone size: .
CDR3 DNA: TGTGCCAGCAGCCCATCAACGGGGTTTGGGACTGAAGCTTTCTTT; CDR3 protein: CASSPSTGFGTEAFF; V gene: TRBV11-2; D gene: .; J gene: TRBJ1-1; clone size: few
CDR3 DNA: TGTGCCAGCAGCCAATTACCCGGTTACTTAAGCACAGATACGCAGTATTTT; CDR3 protein: CASSQLPGYLSTDTQYF; V gene: TRBV3-1/TRBV3-2; D gene: .; J gene: TRBJ2-3; clone size: .
CDR3 DNA: TGCGCCAGCAGCTCGGCACGTAGCGGGGGAAACTCCTACAATGAGCAGTTCTTC; CDR3 protein: CASSSARSGGNSYNEQFF; V gene: TRBV5-1; D gene: TRBD2; J gene: TRBJ2-1; clone size: .
CDR3 DNA: TGTGCCAGCGGGGAGCCCGGCTACGAGCAGTACTTC; CDR3 protein: CASGEPGYEQYF; V gene: TRBV2; D gene: .; J gene: TRBJ2-7; clone size: .
CDR3 DNA: TGCGCCAGCAGCCAAATGGTCAGTGAGGCCAACGTCCTGACTTTC; CDR3 protein: CASSQMVSEANVLTF; V gene: TRBV4-1; D gene: .; J gene: TRBJ2-6; clone size: .
CDR3 DNA: TGTGCCAGTAGTATAATTGGCAAAAACACTGAAGCTTTCTTT; CDR3 protein: CASSIIGKNTEAFF; V gene: TRBV19; D gene: .; J gene: TRBJ1-1; clone size: .
CDR3 DNA: TGTGCCAGCAGCCCCAGGGGACTGAACACTGAAGCTTTCTTT; CDR3 protein: CASSPRGLNTEAFF; V gene: TRBV6-5; D gene: .; J gene: TRBJ1-1; clone size: many
CDR3 DNA: TGTGCCAGCAGCTTAGGGTGGGGGCCCGCCTACGAGCAGTACTTC; CDR3 protein: CASSLGWGPAYEQYF; V gene: TRBV11-3; D gene: .; J gene: TRBJ2-7; clone size: .
CDR3 DNA: TGTGCCATCAAGGACAGACCTAGGGAGACCCAGTACTTC; CDR3 protein: CAIKDRPRETQYF; V gene: TRBV10-3; D gene: .; J gene: TRBJ2-5; clone size: .
CDR3 DNA: TGTGCCAGCAGTTACTCTAGGGGGAAGACTGAAGCTTTCTTT; CDR3 protein: CASSYSRGKTEAFF; V gene: TRBV6-5; D gene: .; J gene: TRBJ1-1; clone size: .
CDR3 DNA: TGTGCCAGCAGCCACTCCGGGACAGGGGGCAAAGCTTTCTTT; CDR3 protein: CASSHSGTGGKAFF; V gene: TRBV3-1/TRBV3-2; D gene: TRBD1; J gene: TRBJ1-1; clone size: .
CDR3 DNA: TGTGCCAGCAGTAAGGACAGGGGGCGCCAAGAGACCCAGTACTTC; CDR3 protein: CASSKDRGRQETQYF; V gene: TRBV3-1/TRBV3-2; D gene: TRBD1; J gene: TRBJ2-5; clone size: once
CDR3 DNA: TGTGCCAGCAGCCTGGGACAGGGTCGAGAGACCCAGTACTTC; CDR3 protein: CASSLGQGRETQYF; V gene: TRBV28; D gene: TRBD1; J gene: TRBJ2-5; clone size: .
CDR3 DNA: TGTGCCAGCTCGTCCCAAGCCCGAGAAAAACTGTTTTTT; CDR3 protein: CASSSQAREKLFF; V gene: TRBV21-1; D gene: .; J gene: TRBJ1-4; clone size: .
CDR3 DNA: TGTGCCAGCAGCCAAGCGTTTATCGGCTACGAGCAGTACTTC; CDR3 protein: CASSQAFIGYEQYF; V gene: TRBV3-1/TRBV3-2; D gene: .; J gene: TRBJ2-7; clone size: .
CDR3 DNA: TGTGCCAGCAGCCCCTCCGACTGGGCCTACAATGAGCAGTTCTTC; CDR3 protein: CASSPSDWAYNEQFF; V gene: TRBV7-3; D gene: .; J gene: TRBJ2-1; clone size: .
CDR3 DNA: TGTGCCAGCAGCTTGGCCGGGACAGGGTGGTCTGAAGCTTTCTTT; CDR3 protein: CASSLAGTGWSEAFF; V gene: TRBV5-4; D gene: TRBD1; J gene: TRBJ1-1; clone size: .
CDR3 DNA: TGTGCCAGTAGTATAGATGCTACGGACACCTCCTACGAGCAGTACTTC; CDR3 protein: CASSIDATDTSYEQYF; V gene: TRBV19; D gene: .; J gene: TRBJ2-7; clone size: .
CDR3 DNA: TGTGCTAGTGGTATGTGGGGGGCAGGGGGCGTCGAGACCCAGTACTTC; CDR3 protein: CASGMWGAGGVETQYF; V gene: TRBV12-5; D gene: TRBD1; J gene: TRBJ2-5; clone size: .
CDR3 DNA: TGTGCCAGCAGCGCCACTAGCGGGGGGGCGGACTACAATGAGCAGTTCTTC; CDR3 protein: CASSATSGGADYNEQFF; V gene: TRBV9; D gene: TRBD2; J gene: TRBJ2-1; clone size: .
CDR3 DNA: TGCGCCAGCAGCCGGGACTATTACAATGAGCAGTTCTTC; CDR3 protein: CASSRDYYNEQFF; V gene: TRBV5-1; D gene: TRBD2; J gene: TRBJ2-1; clone size: few
CDR3 DNA: TGTGCCAGCAGTGAGCCCGTAGTTGCAACTAATGAAAAACTGTTTTTT; CDR3 protein: CASSEPVVATNEKLFF; V gene: TRBV6-1; D gene: .; J gene: TRBJ1-4; clone size: once
CDR3 DNA: TGTGCCAGCAGGGAACCTACAGGGTGGGACACTGAAGCTTTCTTT; CDR3 protein: CASREPTGWDTEAFF; V gene: TRBV2; D gene: .; J gene: TRBJ1-1; clone size: .
CDR3 DNA: TGTGCCAGCAGCTTGGTCGAGCGACTCTACAATGAGCAGTTCTTC; CDR3 protein: CASSLVERLYNEQFF; V gene: TRBV5-6; D gene: .; J gene: TRBJ2-1; clone size: .
CDR3 DNA: TGTGCCAGCAGCGCGACTGACCTGTACGAGCAGTACTTC; CDR3 protein: CASSATDLYEQYF; V gene: TRBV3-1/TRBV3-2; D gene: .; J gene: TRBJ2-7; clone size: .
CDR3 DNA: TGCGCCAGTCAACCGGGACAGACCTTGTTCTTC; CDR3 protein: CASQPGQTLFF; V gene: TRBV23-1; D gene: TRBD1; J gene: TRBJ2-1; clone size: .